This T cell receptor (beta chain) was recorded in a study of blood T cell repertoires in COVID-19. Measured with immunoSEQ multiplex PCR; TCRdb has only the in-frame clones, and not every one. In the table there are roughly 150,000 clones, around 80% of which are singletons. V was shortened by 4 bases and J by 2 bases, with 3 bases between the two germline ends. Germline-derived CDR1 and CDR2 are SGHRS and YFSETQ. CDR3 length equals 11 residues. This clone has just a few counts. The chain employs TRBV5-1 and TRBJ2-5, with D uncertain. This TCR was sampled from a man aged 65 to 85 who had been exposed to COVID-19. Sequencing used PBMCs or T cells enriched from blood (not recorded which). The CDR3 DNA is TGCGCCAGCAGCCTACAAGAGACCCAGTACTTC. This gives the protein CASSLQETQYF.